This TCR beta chain was documented in a study of T cell changes during pregnancy in multiple sclerosis (dated by TCRdb to between 2018 and 2021). With regard to the full study: In women with multiple sclerosis, the researchers looked at how the T cell repertoire shifted as pregnancy progressed.

Library preparation used the immunoSEQ multiplex PCR assay. TCRdb provides this immuneACCESS table in a form limited to in-frame rearrangements. Some clones are lacking; in checked studies, under half of them reflect an unresolved V gene, and why the rest are absent is not known. This sample lists approximately 30,000 clones; roughly nine tenths were detected once. Of the sample, roughly 10% falls within the top ten clones. From a lookup of the germline V gene, CDR1 and CDR2 are MGHRA and YSYEKL. Ends trimmed: V by 0 bases, J by 1 base; bases unmatched to a gene: 11. The CDR3 holds 21 amino acids from the cysteine to the phenylalanine. Only the CDR3 part of the read is kept: 63 bases, read in frame from the first base. About this clone: Its antigen target is currently unknown. No base quality information exists; no much larger clone differs at one position.

Recombination linked TRBV4-1 to TRBJ2-6, and 11 bases in between align with TRBD2. This receptor was identified in a female donor with multiple sclerosis, enrolled in a pregnancy study. The material was CD8+ T cells from peripheral blood mononuclear cells, obtained before pregnancy. At the DNA level, the sequence is TGCGCCAGCAGCCAAGATCTGTCGCCTAGCGGGGGGATATCTGGGGCCAACGTCCTGACTTTC. This yields the protein CASSQDLSPSGGISGANVLTF.